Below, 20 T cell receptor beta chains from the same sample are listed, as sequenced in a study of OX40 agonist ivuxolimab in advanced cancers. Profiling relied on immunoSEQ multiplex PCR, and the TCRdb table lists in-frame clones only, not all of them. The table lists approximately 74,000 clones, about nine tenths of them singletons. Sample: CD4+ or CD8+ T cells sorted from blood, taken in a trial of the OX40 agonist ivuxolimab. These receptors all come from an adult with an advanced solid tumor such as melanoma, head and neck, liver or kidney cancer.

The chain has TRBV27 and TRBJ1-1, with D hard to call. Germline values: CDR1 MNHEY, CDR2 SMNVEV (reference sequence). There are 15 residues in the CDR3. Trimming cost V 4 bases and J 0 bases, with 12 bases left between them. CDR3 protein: CASSSVWAMNTEAFF. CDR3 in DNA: TGTGCCAGCAGTTCGGTGTGGGCAATGAACACTGAAGCTTTCTTT.

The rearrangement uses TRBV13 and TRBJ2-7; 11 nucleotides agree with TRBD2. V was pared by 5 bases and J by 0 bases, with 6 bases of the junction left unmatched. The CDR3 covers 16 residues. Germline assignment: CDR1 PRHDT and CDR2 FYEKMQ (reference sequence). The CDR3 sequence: CASSETTSGTSYEQYF. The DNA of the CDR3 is TGTGCCAGCAGCGAGACGACTAGCGGGACCTCCTACGAGCAGTACTTC. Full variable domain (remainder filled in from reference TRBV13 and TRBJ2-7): AAGVIQSPRHLIKEKRETATLKCYPIPRHDTVYWYQQGPGQDPQFLISFYEKMQSDKGSIPDRFSAQQFSDYHSELNMSSLELGDSALYFCASSETTSGTSYEQYFGPGTRLTVT.

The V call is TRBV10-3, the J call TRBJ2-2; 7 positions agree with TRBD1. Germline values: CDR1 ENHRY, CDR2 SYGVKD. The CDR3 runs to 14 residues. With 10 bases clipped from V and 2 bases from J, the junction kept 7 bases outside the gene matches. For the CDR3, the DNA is TGTGCCACCAGGACAGGCGACAACACCGGGGAGCTGTTTTTT. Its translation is CATRTGDNTGELFF.

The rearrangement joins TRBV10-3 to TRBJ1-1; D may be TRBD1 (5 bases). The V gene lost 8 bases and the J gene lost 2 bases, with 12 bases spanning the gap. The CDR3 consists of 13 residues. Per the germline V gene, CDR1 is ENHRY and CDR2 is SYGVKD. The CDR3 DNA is TGTGCCATCGGAGACAGAGCTAACACTGAAGCTTTCTTT. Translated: CAIGDRANTEAFF.

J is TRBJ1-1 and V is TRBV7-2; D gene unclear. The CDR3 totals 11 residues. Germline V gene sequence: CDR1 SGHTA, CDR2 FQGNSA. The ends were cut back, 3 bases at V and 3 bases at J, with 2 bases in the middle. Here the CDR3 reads CASSLDTEAFF. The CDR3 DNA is TGTGCCAGCAGCTTGGACACTGAAGCTTTCTTT. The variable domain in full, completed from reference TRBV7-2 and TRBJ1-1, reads GAGVSQSPSNKVTEKGKDVELRCDPISGHTALYWYRQSLGQGLEFLIYFQGNSAPDKSGLPSDRFSAERTGGSVSTLTIQRTQQEDSAVYLCASSLDTEAFFGQGTRLTVV.

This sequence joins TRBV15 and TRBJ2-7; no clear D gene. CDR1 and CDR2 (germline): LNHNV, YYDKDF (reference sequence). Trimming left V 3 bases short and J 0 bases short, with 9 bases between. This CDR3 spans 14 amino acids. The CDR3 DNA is TGTGCCACCAGCAGCGAAGTTAGCTCCTACGAGCAGTACTTC. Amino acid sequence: CATSSEVSSYEQYF.

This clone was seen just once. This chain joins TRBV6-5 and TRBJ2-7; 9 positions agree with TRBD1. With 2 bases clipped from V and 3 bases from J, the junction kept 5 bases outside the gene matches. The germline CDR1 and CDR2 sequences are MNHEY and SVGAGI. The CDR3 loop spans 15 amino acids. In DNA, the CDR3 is TGTGCCAGCAGTTACGGGGACAGGGCCTTCTACGAGCAGTACTTC. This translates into CASSYGDRAFYEQYF.

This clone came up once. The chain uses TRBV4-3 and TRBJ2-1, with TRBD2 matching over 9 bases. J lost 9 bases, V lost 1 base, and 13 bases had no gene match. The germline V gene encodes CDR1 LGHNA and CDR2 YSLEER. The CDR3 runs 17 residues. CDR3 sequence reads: CASSQVLLVAGVTEQFF. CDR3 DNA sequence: TGCGCCAGCAGCCAAGTTTTACTGGTAGCGGGAGTTACTGAGCAGTTCTTC.

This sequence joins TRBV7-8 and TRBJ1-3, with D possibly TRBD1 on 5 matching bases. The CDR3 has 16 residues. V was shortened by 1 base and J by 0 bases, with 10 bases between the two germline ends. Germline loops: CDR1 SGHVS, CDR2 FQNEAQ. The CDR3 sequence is CASSLDRGSSGNTIYF. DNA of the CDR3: TGTGCCAGCAGCTTAGACCGGGGGAGCTCTGGAAACACCATATATTTT.

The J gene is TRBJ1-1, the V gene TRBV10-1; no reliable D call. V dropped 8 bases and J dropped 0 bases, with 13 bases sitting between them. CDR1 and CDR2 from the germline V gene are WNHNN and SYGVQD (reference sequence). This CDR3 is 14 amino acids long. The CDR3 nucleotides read TGCGCCAGCTCACCCCAGAGGATGAACACTGAAGCTTTCTTT. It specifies CASSPQRMNTEAFF.

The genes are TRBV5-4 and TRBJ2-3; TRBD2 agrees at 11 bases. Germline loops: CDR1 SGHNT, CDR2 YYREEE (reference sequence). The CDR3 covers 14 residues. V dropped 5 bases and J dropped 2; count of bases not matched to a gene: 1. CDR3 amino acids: CASRGLADTDTQYF. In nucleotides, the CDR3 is TGTGCCAGCAGGGGACTAGCGGACACAGATACGCAGTATTTT.

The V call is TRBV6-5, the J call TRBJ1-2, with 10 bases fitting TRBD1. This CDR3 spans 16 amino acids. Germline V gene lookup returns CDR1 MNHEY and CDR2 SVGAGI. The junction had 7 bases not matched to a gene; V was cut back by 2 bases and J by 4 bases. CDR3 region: CASSYTRQGASYGYTF. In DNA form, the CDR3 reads TGTGCCAGCAGTTACACCCGACAGGGGGCTTCCTATGGCTACACCTTC.

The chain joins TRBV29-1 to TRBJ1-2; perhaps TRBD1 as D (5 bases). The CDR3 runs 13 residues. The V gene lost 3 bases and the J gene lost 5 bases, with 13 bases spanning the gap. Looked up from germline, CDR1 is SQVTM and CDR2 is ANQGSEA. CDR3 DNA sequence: TGCAGCGTTGAGCAGACCAGGGATTATGGCTACACCTTC. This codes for CSVEQTRDYGYTF.

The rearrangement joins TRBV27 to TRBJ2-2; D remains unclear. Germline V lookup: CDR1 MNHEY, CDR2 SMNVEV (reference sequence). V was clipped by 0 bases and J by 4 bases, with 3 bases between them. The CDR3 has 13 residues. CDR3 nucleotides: TGTGCCAGCAGTTTATCGGGCACCGGGGAGCTGTTTTTT. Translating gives CASSLSGTGELFF.

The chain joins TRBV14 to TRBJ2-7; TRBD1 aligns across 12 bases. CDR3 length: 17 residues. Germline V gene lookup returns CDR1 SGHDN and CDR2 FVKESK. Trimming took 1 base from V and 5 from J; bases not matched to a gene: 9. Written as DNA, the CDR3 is TGTGCCAGCAGCCAAGTCTACCGGGACAGGGGGCAGGACGAGCAGTACTTC. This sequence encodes CASSQVYRDRGQDEQYF.

The CDR3 sequence is CASSSTVNHLHF. The CDR3 region has the DNA TGTGCCAGCAGCTCTACAGTCAACCATCTCCACTTT. The chain has TRBV27 and TRBJ1-6; D gene unclear. The CDR3 loop spans 12 amino acids. The V and J ends lost 6 bases and 16 bases respectively, with 16 bases between them. Germline-derived CDR1 and CDR2 are MNHEY and SMNVEV (reference sequence).

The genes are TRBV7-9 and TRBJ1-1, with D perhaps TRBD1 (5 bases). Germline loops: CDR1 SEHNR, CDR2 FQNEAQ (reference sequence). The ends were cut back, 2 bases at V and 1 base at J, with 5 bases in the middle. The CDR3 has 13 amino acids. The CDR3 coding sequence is TGTGCCAGCAGCTTAACAGGGAACACTGAAGCTTTCTTT. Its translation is CASSLTGNTEAFF.

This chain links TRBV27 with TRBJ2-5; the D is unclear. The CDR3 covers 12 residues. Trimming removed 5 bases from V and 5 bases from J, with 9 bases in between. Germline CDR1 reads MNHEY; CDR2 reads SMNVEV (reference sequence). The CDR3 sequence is CASSPHGETQYF. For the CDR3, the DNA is TGTGCCAGCAGTCCACACGGGGAGACCCAGTACTTC.

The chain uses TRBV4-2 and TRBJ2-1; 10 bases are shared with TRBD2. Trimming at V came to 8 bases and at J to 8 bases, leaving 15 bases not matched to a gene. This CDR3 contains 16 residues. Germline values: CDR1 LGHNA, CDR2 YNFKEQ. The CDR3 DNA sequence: TGTGCCAGCGGCGGAGCGGGAGGGCCAGTGGGGGATGAGCAGTTCTTC. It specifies CASGGAGGPVGDEQFF.

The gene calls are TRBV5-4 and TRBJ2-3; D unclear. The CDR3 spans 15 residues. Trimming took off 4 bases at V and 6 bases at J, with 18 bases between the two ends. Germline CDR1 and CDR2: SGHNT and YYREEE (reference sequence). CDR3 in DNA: TGTGCCAGCAGCCCGCGCGATGGGCGTAGGGATACGCAGTATTTT. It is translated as CASSPRDGRRDTQYF. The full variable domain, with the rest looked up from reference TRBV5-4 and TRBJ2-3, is ETGVTQSPTHLIKTRGQQVTLRCSSQSGHNTVSWYQQALGQGPQFIFQYYREEENGRGNFPPRFSGLQFPNYSSELNVNALELDDSALYLCASSPRDGRRDTQYFGPGTRLTVL.